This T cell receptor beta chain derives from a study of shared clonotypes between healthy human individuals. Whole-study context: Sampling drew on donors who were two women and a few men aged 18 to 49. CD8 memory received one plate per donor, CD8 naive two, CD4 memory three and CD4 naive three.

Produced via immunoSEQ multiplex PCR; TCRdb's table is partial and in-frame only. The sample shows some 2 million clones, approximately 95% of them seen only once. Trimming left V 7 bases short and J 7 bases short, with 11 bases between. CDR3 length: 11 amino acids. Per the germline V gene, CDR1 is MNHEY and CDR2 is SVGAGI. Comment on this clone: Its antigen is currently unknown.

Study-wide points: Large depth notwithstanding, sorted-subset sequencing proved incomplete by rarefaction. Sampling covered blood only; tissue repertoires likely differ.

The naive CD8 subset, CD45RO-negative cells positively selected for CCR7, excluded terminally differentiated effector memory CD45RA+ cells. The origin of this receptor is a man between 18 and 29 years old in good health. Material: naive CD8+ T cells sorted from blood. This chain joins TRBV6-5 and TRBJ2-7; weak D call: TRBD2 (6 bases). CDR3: CASKEGVEQYF. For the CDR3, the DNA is TGTGCCAGCAAGGAGGGAGTGGAGCAGTACTTC.